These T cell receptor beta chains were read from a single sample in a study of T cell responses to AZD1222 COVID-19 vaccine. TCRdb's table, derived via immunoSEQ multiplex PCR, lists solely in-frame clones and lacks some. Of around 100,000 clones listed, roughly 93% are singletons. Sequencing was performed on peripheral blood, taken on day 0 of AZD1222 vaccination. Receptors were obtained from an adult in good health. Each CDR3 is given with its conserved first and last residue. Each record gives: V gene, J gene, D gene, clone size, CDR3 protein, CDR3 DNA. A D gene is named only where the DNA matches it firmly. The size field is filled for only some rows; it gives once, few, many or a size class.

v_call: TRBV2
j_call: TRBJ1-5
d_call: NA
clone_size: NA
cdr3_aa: CASSEVGDSNQPQHF
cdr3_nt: TGTGCCAGCAGTGAAGTAGGGGATAGCAATCAGCCCCAGCATTTT

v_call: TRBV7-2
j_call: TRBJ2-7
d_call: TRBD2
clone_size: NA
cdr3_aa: CASSPGLAATYEEQYF
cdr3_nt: TGTGCCAGCAGCCCGGGACTAGCGGCCACCTACGAGGAGCAGTACTTC

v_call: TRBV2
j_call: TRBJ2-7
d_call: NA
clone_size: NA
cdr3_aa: CASSGGLVESSLYF
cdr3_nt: TGTGCCAGCAGTGGGGGGCTAGTTGAAAGTTCGCTCTACTTC

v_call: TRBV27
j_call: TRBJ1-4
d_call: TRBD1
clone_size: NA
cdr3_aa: CASRGTGPREKLFF
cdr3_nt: TGTGCCAGCAGAGGGACAGGCCCCAGAGAAAAACTGTTTTTT

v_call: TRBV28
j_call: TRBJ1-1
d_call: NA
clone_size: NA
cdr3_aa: CASSFGGTEAFF
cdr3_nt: TGTGCCAGCAGTTTTGGGGGCACTGAAGCTTTCTTT

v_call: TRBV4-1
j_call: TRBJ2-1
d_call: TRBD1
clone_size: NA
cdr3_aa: CASSQDDRAGSYNEQFF
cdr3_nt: TGCGCCAGCAGCCAAGACGACAGGGCCGGCTCCTACAATGAGCAGTTCTTC

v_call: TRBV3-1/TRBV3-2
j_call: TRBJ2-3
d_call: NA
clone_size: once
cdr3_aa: CASSQEGVTDTQYF
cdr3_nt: TGTGCCAGCAGCCAAGAGGGAGTAACAGATACGCAGTATTTT

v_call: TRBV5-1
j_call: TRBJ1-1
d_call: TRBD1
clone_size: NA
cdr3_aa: CASSGGTARNTEAFF
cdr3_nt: TGCGCCAGCAGCGGAGGGACAGCACGAAACACTGAAGCTTTCTTT

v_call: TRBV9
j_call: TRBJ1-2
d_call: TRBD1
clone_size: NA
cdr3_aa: CASSGQGRSYGYTF
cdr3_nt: TGTGCCAGCAGCGGACAGGGCCGGAGCTATGGCTACACCTTC

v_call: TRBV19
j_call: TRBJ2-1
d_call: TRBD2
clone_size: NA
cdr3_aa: CASSLLAGNEQFF
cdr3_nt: TGTGCCAGTAGTTTGCTAGCGGGCAATGAGCAGTTCTTC

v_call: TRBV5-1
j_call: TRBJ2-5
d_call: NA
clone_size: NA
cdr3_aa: CASSLALQETQYF
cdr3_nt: TGCGCCAGCAGCTTGGCCCTTCAAGAGACCCAGTACTTC

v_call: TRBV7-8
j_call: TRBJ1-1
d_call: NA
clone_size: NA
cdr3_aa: CASSLYGNTEAFF
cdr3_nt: TGTGCCAGCAGCTTATACGGGAACACTGAAGCTTTCTTT

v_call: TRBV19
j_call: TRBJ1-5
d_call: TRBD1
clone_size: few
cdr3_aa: CASSRQGASQPQHF
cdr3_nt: TGTGCCAGTAGTAGACAGGGGGCGAGTCAGCCCCAGCATTTT

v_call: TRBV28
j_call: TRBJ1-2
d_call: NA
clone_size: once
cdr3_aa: CASSWPYYGYTF
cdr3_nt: TGTGCCAGCAGTTGGCCATACTATGGCTACACCTTC

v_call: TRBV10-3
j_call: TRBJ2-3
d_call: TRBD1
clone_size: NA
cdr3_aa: CATRQGVGTDTQYF
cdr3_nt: TGTGCCACCCGCCAGGGGGTAGGCACAGATACGCAGTATTTT

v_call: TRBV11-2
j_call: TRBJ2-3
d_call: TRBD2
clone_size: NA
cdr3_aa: CASTEGLAGEWGTDTQYF
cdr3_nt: TGTGCCAGCACCGAGGGACTAGCGGGAGAATGGGGCACAGATACGCAGTATTTT

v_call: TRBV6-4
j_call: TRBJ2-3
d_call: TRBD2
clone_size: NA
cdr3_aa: CASSLAGGADTQYF
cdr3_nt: TGTGCCAGCAGTTTAGCGGGAGGGGCAGATACGCAGTATTTT

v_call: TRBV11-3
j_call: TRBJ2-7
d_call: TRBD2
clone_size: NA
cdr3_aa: CASSLSGGSYEQYF
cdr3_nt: TGTGCCAGCAGTCTAAGCGGGGGCTCCTACGAGCAGTACTTC

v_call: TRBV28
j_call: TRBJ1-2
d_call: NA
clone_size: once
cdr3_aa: CASSRPGRGYTF
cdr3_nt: TGTGCCAGCAGTCGACCGGGACGGGGCTACACCTTC

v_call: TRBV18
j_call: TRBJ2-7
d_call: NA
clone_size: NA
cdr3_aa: CASSPRDKISYEQYF
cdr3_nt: TGTGCCAGCTCTCCCAGGGACAAGATCTCCTACGAGCAGTACTTC

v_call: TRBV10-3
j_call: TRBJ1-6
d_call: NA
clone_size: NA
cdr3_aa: CAISENDSPLHF
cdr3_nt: TGTGCCATCAGTGAGAACGATTCACCCCTCCACTTT

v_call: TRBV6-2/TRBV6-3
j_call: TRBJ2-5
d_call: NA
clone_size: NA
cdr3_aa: CASSGGALRGQETQYF
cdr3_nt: TGTGCCAGCAGCGGTGGGGCCCTCCGTGGGCAAGAGACCCAGTACTTC

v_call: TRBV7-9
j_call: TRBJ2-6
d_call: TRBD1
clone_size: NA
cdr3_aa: CASSLRQGSYSGANVLTF
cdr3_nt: TGTGCCAGCAGCTTACGACAGGGATCCTACTCTGGGGCCAACGTCCTGACTTTC

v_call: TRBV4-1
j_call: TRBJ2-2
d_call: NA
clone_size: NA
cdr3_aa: CASSDRLGNTGELFF
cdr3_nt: TGCGCCAGCAGCGATAGACTAGGGAACACCGGGGAGCTGTTTTTT

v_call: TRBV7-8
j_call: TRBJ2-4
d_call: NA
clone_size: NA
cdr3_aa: CASSLEWENIQYF
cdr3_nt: TGTGCCAGCAGCTTAGAGTGGGAAAACATTCAGTACTTC

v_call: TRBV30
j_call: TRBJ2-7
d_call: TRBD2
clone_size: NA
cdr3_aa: CAWAGGYEQYF
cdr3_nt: TGTGCCTGGGCGGGGGGCTACGAGCAGTACTTC

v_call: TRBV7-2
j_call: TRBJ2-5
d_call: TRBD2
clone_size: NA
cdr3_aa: CASSSTSGQETQYF
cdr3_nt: TGTGCCAGCAGCTCTACTAGCGGCCAAGAGACCCAGTACTTC

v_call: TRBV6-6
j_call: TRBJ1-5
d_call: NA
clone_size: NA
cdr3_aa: CASASNQPQHF
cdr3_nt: TGTGCCAGCGCTAGCAATCAGCCCCAGCATTTT

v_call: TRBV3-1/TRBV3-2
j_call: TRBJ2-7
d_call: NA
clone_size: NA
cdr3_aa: CASSAAYEQYF
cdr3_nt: TGTGCCAGCAGCGCCGCCTACGAGCAGTACTTC

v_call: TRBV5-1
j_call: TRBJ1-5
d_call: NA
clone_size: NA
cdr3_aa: CASSLAGEGQPQHF
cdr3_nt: TGCGCCAGCAGCTTGGCCGGGGAGGGCCAGCCCCAGCATTTT

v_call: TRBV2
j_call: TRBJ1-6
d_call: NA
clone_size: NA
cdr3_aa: CASSEQAKPLHF
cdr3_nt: TGTGCCAGCAGTGAACAGGCCAAACCCCTCCACTTT